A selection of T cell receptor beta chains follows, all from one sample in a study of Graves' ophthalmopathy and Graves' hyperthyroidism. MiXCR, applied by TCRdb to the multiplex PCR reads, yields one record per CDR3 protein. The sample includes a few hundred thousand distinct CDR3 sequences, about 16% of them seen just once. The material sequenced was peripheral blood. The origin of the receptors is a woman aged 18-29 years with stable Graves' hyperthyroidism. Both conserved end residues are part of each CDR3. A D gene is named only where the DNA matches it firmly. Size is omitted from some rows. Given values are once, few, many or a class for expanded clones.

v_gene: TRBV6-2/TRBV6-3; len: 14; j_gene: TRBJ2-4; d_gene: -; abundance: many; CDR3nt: TGTGCCAGCAGAGAGGGACTAGCCAAAAACATTCAGTACTTC; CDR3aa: CASREGLAKNIQYF
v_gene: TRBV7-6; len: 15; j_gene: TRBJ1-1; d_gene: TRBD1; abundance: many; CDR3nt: TGTGCCAGCAGCCCTAGACAGGGGGTTGACACTGAAGCTTTCTTT; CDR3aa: CASSPRQGVDTEAFF
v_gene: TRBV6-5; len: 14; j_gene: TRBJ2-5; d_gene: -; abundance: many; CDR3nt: TGTGCCAGCAGTTACTCGAATGAGGGGGAGACCCAGTACTTC; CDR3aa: CASSYSNEGETQYF
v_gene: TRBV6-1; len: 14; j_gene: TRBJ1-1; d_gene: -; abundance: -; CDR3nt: TGTGCCAGCCGCCAAGGACTGGGACAAACTGATGCTTTCTTT; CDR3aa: CASRQGLGQTDAFF
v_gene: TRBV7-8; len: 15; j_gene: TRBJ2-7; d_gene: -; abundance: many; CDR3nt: TGTGCCAGCAGCTTAAAGAGGACAGTGCCCTACGAGCAGTACTTC; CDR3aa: CASSLKRTVPYEQYF
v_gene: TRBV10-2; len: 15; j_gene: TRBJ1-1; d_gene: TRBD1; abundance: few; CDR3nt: TGCGCCAGCAGTGAACGAATACAGGGGGCCTCTGAAGCTTTCTTT; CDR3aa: CASSERIQGASEAFF
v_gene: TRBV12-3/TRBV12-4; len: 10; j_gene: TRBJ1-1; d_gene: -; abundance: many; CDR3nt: TGTGCCAGTTATTTTACTGAAGCTTTCTTT; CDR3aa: CASYFTEAFF
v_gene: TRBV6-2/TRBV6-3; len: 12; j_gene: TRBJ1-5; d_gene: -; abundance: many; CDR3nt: TGTGCCACTAGCTTCAGGGACCAGCCCCAGCATTTT; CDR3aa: CATSFRDQPQHF
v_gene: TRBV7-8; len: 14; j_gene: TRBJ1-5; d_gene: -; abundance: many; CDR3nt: TGTGCCAGCAGCTTGTCGGGATTGGGTCAGCCCCAGCATTTT; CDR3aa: CASSLSGLGQPQHF
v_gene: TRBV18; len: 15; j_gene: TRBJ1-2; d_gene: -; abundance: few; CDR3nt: TGTGCCAGCTCACCACCGGGACAACCTAACTATGGCTACACCTTC; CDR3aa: CASSPPGQPNYGYTF
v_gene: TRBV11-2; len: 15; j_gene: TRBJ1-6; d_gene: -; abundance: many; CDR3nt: TGTGCCAGCAGCTTAGAAAGGGCCGAGGTATCACCCCTCCACTTT; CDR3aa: CASSLERAEVSPLHF
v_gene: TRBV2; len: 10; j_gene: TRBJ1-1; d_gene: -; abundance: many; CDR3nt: TGTGCCAGCACGGCCCTGGGGGCTTTCTTT; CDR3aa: CASTALGAFF
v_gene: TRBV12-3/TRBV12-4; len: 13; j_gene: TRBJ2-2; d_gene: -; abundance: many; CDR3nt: TGTGCCAGCATCTGGGGCCACACCGGGGAGCTGTTTTTT; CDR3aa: CASIWGHTGELFF
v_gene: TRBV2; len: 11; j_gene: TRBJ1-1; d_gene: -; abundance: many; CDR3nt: TGTGCCAGCAGTTTGAGGGCTGGAGCTTTCTTT; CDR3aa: CASSLRAGAFF
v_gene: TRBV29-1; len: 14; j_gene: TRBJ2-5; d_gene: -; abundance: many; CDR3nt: TGCAGCGTCTGCCGCTCGGGACATGAAGAGACCCAGTACTTC; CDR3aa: CSVCRSGHEETQYF
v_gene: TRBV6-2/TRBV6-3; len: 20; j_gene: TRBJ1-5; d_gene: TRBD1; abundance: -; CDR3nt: TGTGCCAGCAGTTACTCACCCCTCCCCCGCGGGACAGGGGGCAATCAGCCCCAGCATTTT; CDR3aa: CASSYSPLPRGTGGNQPQHF
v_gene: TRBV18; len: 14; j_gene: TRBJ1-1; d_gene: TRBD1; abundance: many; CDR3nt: TGTGCCAGCAGCCCCGGGACAGGTAACACTGAAGCTTTCTTT; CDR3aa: CASSPGTGNTEAFF
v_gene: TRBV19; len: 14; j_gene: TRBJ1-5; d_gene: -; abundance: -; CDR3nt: TGTGCCAGTAGTATTCGGCAGCCTACTCAGCCCCAGCATTTT; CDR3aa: CASSIRQPTQPQHF
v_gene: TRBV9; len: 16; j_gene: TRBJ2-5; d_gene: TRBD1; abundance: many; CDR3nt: TGTGCCAGCAGCCTCCGGGACAGGGGGCTCCAAGAGACCCAGTACTTC; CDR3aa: CASSLRDRGLQETQYF
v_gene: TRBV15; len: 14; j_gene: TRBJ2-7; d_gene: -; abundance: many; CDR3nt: TGTGCCACCAGCAGAGTCGCCGGATCCTACGAGCAGTACTTC; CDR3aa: CATSRVAGSYEQYF
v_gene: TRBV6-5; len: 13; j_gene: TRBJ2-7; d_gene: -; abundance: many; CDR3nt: TGTGCCAGCAGATACGGGACCTCTGGGGAGCAGTACTTC; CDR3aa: CASRYGTSGEQYF
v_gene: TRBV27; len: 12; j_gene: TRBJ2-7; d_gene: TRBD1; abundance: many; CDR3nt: TGTGCCAGCAGTTCCGGACAGGGCAAGCAGTACTTC; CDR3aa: CASSSGQGKQYF
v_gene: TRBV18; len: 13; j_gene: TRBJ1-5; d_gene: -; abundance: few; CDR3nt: TGTGCCAGCTCACCTCTATCAGATCAGCCCCAGCATTTT; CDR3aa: CASSPLSDQPQHF
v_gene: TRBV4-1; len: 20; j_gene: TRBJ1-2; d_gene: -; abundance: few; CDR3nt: TGCGCCAGCAGCCAAGTAGACTCCCGAGGTTATTCGGTTGGTAAACATGGCTACACCTTC; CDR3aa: CASSQVDSRGYSVGKHGYTF
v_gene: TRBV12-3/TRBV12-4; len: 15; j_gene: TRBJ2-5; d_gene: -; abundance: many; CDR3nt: TGTGCCAGCAGTTTAGCGATCGGGGGCGGGGAGACCCAGTACTTC; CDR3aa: CASSLAIGGGETQYF
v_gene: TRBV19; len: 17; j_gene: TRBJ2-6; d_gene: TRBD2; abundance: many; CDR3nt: TGTGCCAGTAATCCGGGACTAGTATCGTCTGGGGCCAACGTCCTGACTTTC; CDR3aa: CASNPGLVSSGANVLTF
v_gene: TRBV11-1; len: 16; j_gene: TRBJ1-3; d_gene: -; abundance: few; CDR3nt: TGTGCCAGCAGCCCCAGGGGTCCCTCCTCTGGAAACACCATATATTTT; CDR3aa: CASSPRGPSSGNTIYF
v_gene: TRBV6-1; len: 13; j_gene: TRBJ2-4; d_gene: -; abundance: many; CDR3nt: TGTGCCAGCAGACAGCCCATGACGAACATTCAGTACTTC; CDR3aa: CASRQPMTNIQYF
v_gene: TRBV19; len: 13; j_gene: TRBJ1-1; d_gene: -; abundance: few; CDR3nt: TGTGCCAGTAACCGGGACTGGGGGACTGAAGCTTTCTTT; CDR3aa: CASNRDWGTEAFF
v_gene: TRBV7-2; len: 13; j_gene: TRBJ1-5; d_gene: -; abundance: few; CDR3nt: TGTGCCAGCTCTTACGGAGTTCGTCAGCCCCAGCATTTT; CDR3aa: CASSYGVRQPQHF
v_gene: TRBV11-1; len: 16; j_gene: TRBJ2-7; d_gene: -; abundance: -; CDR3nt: TGTGCCAGCAGCTTAGGGGAGGACTACTTTTCCTACGAGCAGTACTTC; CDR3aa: CASSLGEDYFSYEQYF
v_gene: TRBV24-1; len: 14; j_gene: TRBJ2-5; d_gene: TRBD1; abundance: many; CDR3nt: TGTGCCACCAGGGGGACAGGGGAGGAAGAGACCCAGTACTTC; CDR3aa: CATRGTGEEETQYF
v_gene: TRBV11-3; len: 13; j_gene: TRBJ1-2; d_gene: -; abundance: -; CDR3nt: TGTGCCAGCAGCTTAGCGGGTGGGGCTGGCTACACCTTC; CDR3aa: CASSLAGGAGYTF
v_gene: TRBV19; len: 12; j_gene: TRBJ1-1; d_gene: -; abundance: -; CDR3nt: TGTGCCAGTAGTTGGTCGAACACTGAAGCTTTCTTT; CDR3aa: CASSWSNTEAFF
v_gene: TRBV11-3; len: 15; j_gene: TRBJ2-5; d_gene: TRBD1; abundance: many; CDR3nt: TGTGCCAGCAGCTTCGCCGGGACAGGGGAAGAGACCCAGTACTTC; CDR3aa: CASSFAGTGEETQYF